These T cell receptor beta chains were read from a single sample in a study of T cell responses to AZD1222 COVID-19 vaccine. Assay: immunoSEQ multiplex PCR; the TCRdb copy retains only in-frame clones and omits some. The data contain roughly 150,000 clones, around nine tenths of them singletons. This specimen consisted of peripheral blood, obtained 28 days after the second AZD1222 dose. The source of these receptors is an adult who received the AZD1222 COVID-19 vaccine. The CDR3 runs from the conserved cysteine through the conserved F or W. D genes are given only for firm matches. The size of a clone is reported for some rows only, either as once, few or many, or as a class for expanded clones.

D,V,J,size,CDR3,DNA
-,TRBV4-2,TRBJ2-5,few,CASSQFLAASETQYF,TGTGCCAGCAGCCAATTTTTGGCCGCGAGTGAGACCCAGTACTTC
-,TRBV12-3/TRBV12-4,TRBJ1-5,-,CASSTGGPQHF,TGTGCCAGCAGCACCGGGGGGCCCCAGCATTTT
-,TRBV6-4,TRBJ1-5,-,CASAGRPPHCNQPQHF,TGTGCCAGCGCGGGGCGGCCGCCACATTGCAATCAGCCCCAGCATTTT
-,TRBV4-1,TRBJ2-1,once,CASSQAPTAGNEQFF,TGCGCCAGCAGCCAAGCCCCTACGGCGGGCAATGAGCAGTTCTTC
-,TRBV29-1,TRBJ1-1,-,CSAQFTGSRAFF,TGCAGCGCTCAGTTCACAGGGAGTCGGGCTTTCTTT
-,TRBV7-9,TRBJ1-4,-,CASSGEGGGSEKLFF,TGTGCCAGCAGCGGGGAGGGCGGGGGATCGGAAAAACTGTTTTTT
-,TRBV27,TRBJ2-2,-,CATGSVPSGELFF,TGTGCCACCGGTAGCGTCCCTTCCGGGGAGCTGTTTTTT
-,TRBV7-9,TRBJ1-1,few,CASSILGGGTEAFF,TGTGCCAGCAGCATTTTAGGAGGGGGCACTGAAGCTTTCTTT
TRBD1,TRBV7-2,TRBJ2-5,-,CASSSGQVRSRETQYF,TGTGCCAGCAGCTCCGGACAGGTCCGGTCGCGAGAGACCCAGTACTTC
-,TRBV10-3,TRBJ1-1,-,CAISESTGNTEAFF,TGTGCCATCAGTGAGTCGACGGGGAACACTGAAGCTTTCTTT
-,TRBV5-1,TRBJ1-5,-,CASSLGLRGNQPQHF,TGCGCCAGCAGCTTAGGACTCCGGGGCAATCAGCCCCAGCATTTT
-,TRBV2,TRBJ2-5,-,CAIATGRYQETQYF,TGTGCCATAGCGACAGGGAGGTACCAAGAGACCCAGTACTTC
TRBD1,TRBV27,TRBJ2-3,once,CASSLRARGQGKGSDTQYF,TGTGCCAGCAGTTTAAGGGCCAGGGGACAGGGTAAAGGGTCAGATACGCAGTATTTT
TRBD1,TRBV7-2,TRBJ1-3,-,CASSRVDRGSGNTIYF,TGTGCCAGCAGTCGAGTAGACAGGGGCTCTGGAAACACCATATATTTT
-,TRBV10-3,TRBJ1-1,-,CAISRMNTEAFF,TGTGCCATCAGCCGGATGAACACTGAAGCTTTCTTT
-,TRBV6-5,TRBJ1-1,-,CASSSPIMNTEAFF,TGTGCCAGCAGCTCCCCCATAATGAACACTGAAGCTTTCTTT
-,TRBV5-1,TRBJ2-1,-,CASSLDRGAYNEQFF,TGCGCCAGCAGCTTGGATCGGGGGGCTTACAATGAGCAGTTCTTC
TRBD1,TRBV6-5,TRBJ1-1,-,CASIQGGTEAFF,TGTGCCAGCATACAGGGGGGCACTGAAGCTTTCTTT
-,TRBV19,TRBJ1-1,-,CASTRDRWVYTEAFF,TGTGCCAGTACCAGGGACCGATGGGTCTACACTGAAGCTTTCTTT
TRBD1,TRBV19,TRBJ2-2,few,CASRTGTGVSGELFF,TGTGCCAGTAGAACCGGGACAGGTGTGTCCGGGGAGCTGTTTTTT
-,TRBV4-2,TRBJ2-2,-,CASSQGGGKNTGELFF,TGTGCCAGCAGCCAAGGTGGGGGGAAGAACACCGGGGAGCTGTTTTTT
TRBD2,TRBV4-1,TRBJ2-3,-,CASSQLADTDTQYF,TGCGCCAGCAGCCAGCTAGCGGACACAGATACGCAGTATTTT
-,TRBV3-1/TRBV3-2,TRBJ2-1,-,CASSQRGPYNEQFF,TGTGCCAGCAGCCAGCGGGGCCCCTACAATGAGCAGTTCTTC
TRBD1,TRBV10-3,TRBJ1-2,-,CAISDPGTGVGGYGYTF,TGTGCCATCAGTGACCCCGGGACAGGGGTCGGCGGCTATGGCTACACCTTC
TRBD1,TRBV29-1,TRBJ2-7,-,CSVAGQGYEQYF,TGCAGCGTGGCGGGACAGGGCTACGAGCAGTACTTC
-,TRBV19,TRBJ1-4,-,CASSGSDTNEKLFF,TGTGCCAGTAGTGGGAGCGATACTAATGAAAAACTGTTTTTT
TRBD1,TRBV5-1,TRBJ1-5,-,CASRTTGDSNQPQHF,TGCGCCAGCAGGACCACAGGGGATAGCAATCAGCCCCAGCATTTT
-,TRBV6-5,TRBJ1-4,-,CASGSEKLFF,TGTGCCAGCGGTAGTGAAAAACTGTTTTTT
-,TRBV3-1/TRBV3-2,TRBJ2-7,-,CASSAYGASYEQYF,TGTGCCAGCAGCGCTTATGGGGCGTCCTACGAGCAGTACTTC
-,TRBV29-1,TRBJ1-2,-,CSVSETGHYGYTF,TGCAGCGTTTCTGAGACGGGCCACTATGGCTACACCTTC